The present TCR beta chain was sequenced within a study of CD8+ T cells in alopecia areata. About the study: For 6 to 18 months, tofacitinib was taken, and 6 months off drug followed.

In regard to this clone: The antigen is unknown.

TCR sequencing used cDNA made by reverse transcription of extracted RNA. The assay was immunoSEQ multiplex PCR, and TCRdb's table has in-frame clones only and misses some. The data show 190,000 or so clones, 60% to 70% seen once. The treatment here: oral pan-JAK inhibitor, 5-10 mg twice daily. Germline V lookup: CDR1 LGHNA, CDR2 YNFKEQ. The CDR3 loop spans 17 amino acids. V shed 1 base and J 4 bases; nucleotides not matched to a gene: 10. General study findings and limits: Scalp clonality and expanded CD8+ clones among the top 100 fell significantly with tofacitinib. A great number of expanded lesional clones endured in scalp and blood during tofacitinib.

The source is a human donor with alopecia areata. The specimen was CD4+ T cells sorted from blood, collected at week 4, from a patient treated with tofacitinib. The chain recombines TRBV4-2 with TRBJ1-2; 9 bases fit TRBD1. CDR3 in amino acids: CASSQAGTGSGVYGYTF. The CDR3, as DNA: TGTGCCAGCAGCCAAGCCGGGACAGGGTCGGGTGTCTATGGCTACACCTTC.